Sequencing of this T cell receptor beta chain was carried out in a study of identifying expanded T cells in peripheral blood. Study-level findings and limits: Technical replicates showed about 1.1 changed clones; about 2 weeks approximately 16; four weeks 19.

Remarks on this clone: What it binds is unknown.

The protocol was immunoSEQ multiplex PCR, while the TCRdb copy is restricted to in-frame clones and leaves out a portion. The sample holds some 77,000 clones, 88% seen once. J gave up 6 bases and V 4 bases, and 8 bases lay outside the gene matches. The CDR3 spans 15 residues. Per germline, CDR1 SGHRS and CDR2 YFSETQ. This TCR derives from a person between 18 and 75 years old in good health. The sequenced sample was blood. The V and J genes are TRBV5-1 and TRBJ1-5; 9 bases map to TRBD1. Written as DNA, the CDR3 is TGCGCCAGCAGCCCGGGACAGGGAGGAAGTCAGCCCCAGCATTTT. As protein: CASSPGQGGSQPQHF.